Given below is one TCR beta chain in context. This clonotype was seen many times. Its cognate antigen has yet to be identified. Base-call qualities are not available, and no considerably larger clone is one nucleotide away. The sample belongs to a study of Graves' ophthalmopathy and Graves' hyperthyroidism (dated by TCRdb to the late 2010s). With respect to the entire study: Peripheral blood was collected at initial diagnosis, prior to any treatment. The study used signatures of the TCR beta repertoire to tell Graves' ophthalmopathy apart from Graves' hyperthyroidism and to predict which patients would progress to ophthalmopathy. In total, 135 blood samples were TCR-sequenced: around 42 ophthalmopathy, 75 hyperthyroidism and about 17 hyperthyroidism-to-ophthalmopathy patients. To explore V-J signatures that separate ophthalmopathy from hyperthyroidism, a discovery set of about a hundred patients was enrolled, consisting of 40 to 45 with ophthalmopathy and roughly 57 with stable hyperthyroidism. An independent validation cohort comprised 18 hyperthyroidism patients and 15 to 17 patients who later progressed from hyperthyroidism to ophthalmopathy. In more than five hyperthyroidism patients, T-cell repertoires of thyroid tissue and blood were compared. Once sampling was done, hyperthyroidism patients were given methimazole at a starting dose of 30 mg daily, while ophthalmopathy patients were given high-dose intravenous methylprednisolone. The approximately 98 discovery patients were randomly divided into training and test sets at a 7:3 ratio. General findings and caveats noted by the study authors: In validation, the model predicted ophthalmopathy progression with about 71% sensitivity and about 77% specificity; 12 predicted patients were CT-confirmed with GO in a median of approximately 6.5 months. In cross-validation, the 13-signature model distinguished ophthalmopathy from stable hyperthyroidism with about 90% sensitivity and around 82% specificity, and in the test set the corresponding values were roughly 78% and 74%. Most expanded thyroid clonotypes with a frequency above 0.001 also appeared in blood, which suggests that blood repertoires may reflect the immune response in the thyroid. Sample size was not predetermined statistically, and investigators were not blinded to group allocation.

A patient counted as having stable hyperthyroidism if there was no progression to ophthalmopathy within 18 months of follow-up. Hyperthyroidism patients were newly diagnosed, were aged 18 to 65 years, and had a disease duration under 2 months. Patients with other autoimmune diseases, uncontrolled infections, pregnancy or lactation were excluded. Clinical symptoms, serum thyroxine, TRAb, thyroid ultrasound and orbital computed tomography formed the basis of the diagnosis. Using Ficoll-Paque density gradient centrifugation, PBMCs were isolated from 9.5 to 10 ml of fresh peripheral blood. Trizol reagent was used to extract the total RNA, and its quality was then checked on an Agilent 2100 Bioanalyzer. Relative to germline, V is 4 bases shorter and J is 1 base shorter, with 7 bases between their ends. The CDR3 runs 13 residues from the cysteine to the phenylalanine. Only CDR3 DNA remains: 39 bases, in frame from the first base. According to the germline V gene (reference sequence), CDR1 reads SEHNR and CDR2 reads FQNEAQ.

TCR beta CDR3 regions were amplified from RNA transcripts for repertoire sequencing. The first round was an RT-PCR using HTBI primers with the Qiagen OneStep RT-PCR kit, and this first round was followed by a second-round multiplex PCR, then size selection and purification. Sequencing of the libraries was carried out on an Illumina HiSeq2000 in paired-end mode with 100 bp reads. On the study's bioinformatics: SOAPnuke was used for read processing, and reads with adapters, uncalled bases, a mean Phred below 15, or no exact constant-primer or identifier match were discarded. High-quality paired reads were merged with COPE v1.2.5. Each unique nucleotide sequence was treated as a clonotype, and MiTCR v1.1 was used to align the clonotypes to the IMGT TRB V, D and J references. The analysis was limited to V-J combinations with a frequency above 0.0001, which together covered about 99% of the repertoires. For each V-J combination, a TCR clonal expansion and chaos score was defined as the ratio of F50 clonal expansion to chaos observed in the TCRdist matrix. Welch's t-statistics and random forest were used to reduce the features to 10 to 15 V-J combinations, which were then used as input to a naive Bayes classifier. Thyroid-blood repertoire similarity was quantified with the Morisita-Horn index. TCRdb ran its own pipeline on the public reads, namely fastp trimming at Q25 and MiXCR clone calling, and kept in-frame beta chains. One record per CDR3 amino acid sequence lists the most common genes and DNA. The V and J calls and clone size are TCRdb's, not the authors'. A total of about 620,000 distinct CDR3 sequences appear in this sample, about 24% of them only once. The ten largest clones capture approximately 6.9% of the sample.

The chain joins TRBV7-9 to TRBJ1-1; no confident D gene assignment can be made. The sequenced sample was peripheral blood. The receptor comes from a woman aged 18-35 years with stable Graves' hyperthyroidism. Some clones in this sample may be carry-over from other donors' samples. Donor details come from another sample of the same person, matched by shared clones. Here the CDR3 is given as CASSSTSNTEAFF. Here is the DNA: TGTGCCAGCAGCTCGACATCGAACACTGAAGCTTTCTTT.